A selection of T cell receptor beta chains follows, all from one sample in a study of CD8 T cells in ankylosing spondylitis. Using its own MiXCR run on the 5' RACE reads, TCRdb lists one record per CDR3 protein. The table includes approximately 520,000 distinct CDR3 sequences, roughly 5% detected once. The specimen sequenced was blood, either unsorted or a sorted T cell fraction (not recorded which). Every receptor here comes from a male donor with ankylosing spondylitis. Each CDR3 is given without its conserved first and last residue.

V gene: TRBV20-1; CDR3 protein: SASAGGYGYT
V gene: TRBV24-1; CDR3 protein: ATSDPTGGRVNEQF
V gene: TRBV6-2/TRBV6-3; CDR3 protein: ASGLDTQY
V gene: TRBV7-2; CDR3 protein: ASSLAVGLMDEQF
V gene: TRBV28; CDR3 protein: ASRKLRQGGGYT
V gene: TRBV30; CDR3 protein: AWSGDVTQY
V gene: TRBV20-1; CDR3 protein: SARPGGQSETQY
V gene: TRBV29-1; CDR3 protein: SAGTAGNTIY
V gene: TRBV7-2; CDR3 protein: ASSLGQGRDGELF
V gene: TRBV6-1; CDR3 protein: ASRLTGGNYGYT
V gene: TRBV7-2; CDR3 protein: ASSPVSFYNEQF
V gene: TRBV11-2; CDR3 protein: ASRRLVGRPGEQF
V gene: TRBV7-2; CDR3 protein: ASSLAGQGYSPLH
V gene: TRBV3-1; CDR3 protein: ASSHPSGGDEQF
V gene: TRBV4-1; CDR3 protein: ASSQEMAGAAQETQY
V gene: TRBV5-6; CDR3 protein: ASSLGFAGKTQY
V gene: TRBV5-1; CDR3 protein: ASRRDNSYEQY
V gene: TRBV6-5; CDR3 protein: ASSYGQNYEQY
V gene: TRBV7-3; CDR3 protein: ASSRLASYNEQF
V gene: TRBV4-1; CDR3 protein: ASSQGWTGNEQY
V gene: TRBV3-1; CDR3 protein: ASSQAGVPDNEQF
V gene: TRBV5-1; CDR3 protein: ASSSQLAGNTGELF
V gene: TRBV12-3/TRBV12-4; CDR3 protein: ASSLTGGRTDTQY
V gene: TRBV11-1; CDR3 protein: ASSQSTDTSSSTDTQY
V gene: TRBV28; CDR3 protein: ASTSPSGGVEELF
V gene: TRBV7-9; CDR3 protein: ASSLRDGRSTEAF
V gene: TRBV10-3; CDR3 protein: AISDPGTGGFTDTQY
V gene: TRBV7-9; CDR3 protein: AMGPSGSYEQY
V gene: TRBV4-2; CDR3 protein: ASSLRTVSYEQY
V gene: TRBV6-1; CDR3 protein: ASTGGQGYNEQF
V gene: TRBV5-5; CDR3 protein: ASSLSGEHGYT
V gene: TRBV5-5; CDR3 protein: ASSPRQRENTGELF
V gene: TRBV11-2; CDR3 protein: ASSPGTENEQF
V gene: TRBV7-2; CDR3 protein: ASSQTGSEQY
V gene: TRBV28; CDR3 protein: ASSDRVGFSGNTIY
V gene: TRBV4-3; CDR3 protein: ASSHGVLVGELF
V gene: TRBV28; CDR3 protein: ASVLASGNLQY
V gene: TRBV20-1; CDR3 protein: SATPRGGGFYGYT
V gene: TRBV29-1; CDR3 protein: CASRYRGLTGETQY
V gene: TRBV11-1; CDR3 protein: ASRTGVSRPSGANVLT
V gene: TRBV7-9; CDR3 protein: ASSRTGVSTDTQY
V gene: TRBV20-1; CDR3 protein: SARAPGSGELF